Listed below are T cell receptor beta chains from one sample, sequenced in a study of PD-L1 blockade in urothelial cancer. The repertoire was sequenced with immunoSEQ multiplex PCR; TCRdb's copy has only in-frame clones and lacks some. Of 130,000 or so clones in the sample, approximately 88% are singletons; the top ten hold roughly 3.2%. The material sequenced was PBMCs, taken around atezolizumab (anti-PD-L1) treatment. The receptors stem from a man in his fifties with urothelial cancer. CDR3s include the opening cysteine and the closing phenylalanine or tryptophan. D genes are given only for firm matches. The listing skips clone size in some rows; elsewhere it reads once, few, many or a size class.

>TRBV30|NA|TRBJ2-1|NA
TGTGCCTGGTCGCCGGGACACCACAATGAGCAGTTCTTC
CAWSPGHHNEQFF
>TRBV7-9|NA|TRBJ1-5|NA
TGTGCCAGCAGCTCCACAGTCAGCAATCAGCCCCAGCATTTT
CASSSTVSNQPQHF
>TRBV7-9|TRBD2|TRBJ2-1|once
TGTGCCAGCAGCTTACTGACTAGCGATAATGAGCAGTTCTTC
CASSLLTSDNEQFF
>TRBV7-8|NA|TRBJ1-5|few
TGTGCCAGCAGTTCCGGGACACATCATCAGCCCCAGCATTTT
CASSSGTHHQPQHF
>TRBV5-5|TRBD2|TRBJ2-7|NA
TGTGCCAGCAGCTTGGTCGTCGGGAGGGCCTCCTACGAGCAGTACTTC
CASSLVVGRASYEQYF
>TRBV5-1|TRBD1|TRBJ1-5|NA
TGCGCCAGCAGCTCGGACAGGGGGTTGAACAATCAGCCCCAGCATTTT
CASSSDRGLNNQPQHF
>TRBV5-1|NA|TRBJ1-4|NA
TGCGCCAGCAGCAACCAACTCCGGACAGCCCCTAATGAAAAACTGTTTTTT
CASSNQLRTAPNEKLFF
>TRBV5-1|NA|TRBJ2-7|NA
TGCGCCAGCAGCTTGGACTACCGCTACGAGCAGTACTTC
CASSLDYRYEQYF
>TRBV6-1|TRBD2|TRBJ2-5|NA
TGTGCCAGCAGTGATAAGGAGGCTAGCGGGGGTGTTCAAGAGACCCAGTACTTC
CASSDKEASGGVQETQYF
>TRBV19|TRBD1|TRBJ2-7|NA
TGTGCCAGTAGCACCGGACAGGGTGGTTCCGAGCAGTACTTC
CASSTGQGGSEQYF
>TRBV6-6|NA|TRBJ2-3|NA
TGTGCCAGCAGACTCGGATCAGACTCAGGCACAGATACGCAGTATTTT
CASRLGSDSGTDTQYF
>TRBV2|TRBD2|TRBJ2-1|NA
TGTGCCAGCAGTCCCGAAGCGGGAGAAAACAATGAGCAGTTCTTC
CASSPEAGENNEQFF
>TRBV15|TRBD1|TRBJ2-1|NA
TGTGCCACCAGCCGTTGGGACAGGGGGGGGGATGAGCAGTTCTTC
CATSRWDRGGDEQFF
>TRBV2|NA|TRBJ2-2|NA
TGTGCCAGCAGCCTAGCTAGAAACACCGGGGAGCTGTTTTTT
CASSLARNTGELFF
>TRBV5-5|NA|TRBJ2-3|NA
TGTGCCAGCAGCTGGGAGGTAACGAGCACAGATACGCAGTATTTT
CASSWEVTSTDTQYF
>TRBV7-9|NA|TRBJ2-7|NA
TGTGCCAGCAGCCCCCCGGGGTTCCTAGCGAACCGTCCTTGGGAGCAGTACTTC
CASSPPGFLANRPWEQYF
>TRBV7-2|TRBD2|TRBJ2-2|NA
TGTGCCAGCAGCTACGTCCGACTAGCGGGAGTTATAACCGGGGAGCTGTTTTTT
CASSYVRLAGVITGELFF
>TRBV6-5|NA|TRBJ2-6|NA
TGTGCCAGCAGTTATGTGTCAGGGGCCGGGGCCAACGTCCTGACTTTC
CASSYVSGAGANVLTF
>TRBV11-1|NA|TRBJ1-1|NA
TGTGCCAGCAGCCATGAGAGGGTACAGAACACTGAAGCTTTCTTT
CASSHERVQNTEAFF
>TRBV7-8|TRBD1|TRBJ2-7|NA
TGTGCCAGCAGCTTAAGGCCCGGGACAGGTGGAGTGTACTTC
CASSLRPGTGGVYF
>TRBV5-1|NA|TRBJ2-5|NA
TGCGCCAGCAGCTTGACAGGGTTCGAGACCCAGTACTTC
CASSLTGFETQYF
>TRBV4-1|TRBD1|TRBJ1-2|once
TGCGCCAGCAGCCAGACGACCCCACAGACAGGGGGAAGGGGCTACACCTTC
CASSQTTPQTGGRGYTF
>TRBV7-3|NA|TRBJ2-1|NA
TGTGCCAGCAGCTTATTAGACAGACGAAATGAGCAGTTCTTC
CASSLLDRRNEQFF
>TRBV18|TRBD2|TRBJ2-7|NA
TGTGCCAGCTCACGAAGCGGGAGGGCCGACTCCTACGAGCAGTACTTC
CASSRSGRADSYEQYF
>TRBV7-9|TRBD2|TRBJ2-1|NA
TGTGCCAGCAGCCACCCTACTAGCGGGAGGGCCGGGGACAATGAGCAGTTCTTC
CASSHPTSGRAGDNEQFF
>TRBV7-9|TRBD2|TRBJ2-1|NA
TGTGCCAGCAGCGACAATAGCGGGGCCTCTTCCTACAATGAGCAGTTCTTC
CASSDNSGASSYNEQFF
>TRBV7-2|NA|TRBJ1-1|NA
TGTGCCAGCAGCTTAGCCCCTCCTGACAAGGAGAACACTGAAGCTTTCTTT
CASSLAPPDKENTEAFF
>TRBV19|TRBD2|TRBJ2-7|NA
TGTGCCAGTAGGCCCACTAGCGGGAGTTCTTGGGAGCAGTACTTC
CASRPTSGSSWEQYF
>TRBV5-6|NA|TRBJ2-1|NA
TGTGCCAGCAGCTTGTCGGGTTATGAGCAGTTCTTC
CASSLSGYEQFF
>TRBV7-7|TRBD1|TRBJ2-7|few
TGTGCTAGCAGCCCATCGACAGGGGCGTACGAGCAGTACTTC
CASSPSTGAYEQYF
>TRBV19|NA|TRBJ2-5|NA
TGTGCCAGTAGTGCCCTCGGACAGGAGACCCAGTACTTC
CASSALGQETQYF
>TRBV28|TRBD2|TRBJ2-4|NA
TGTGCCACCAGACCGGGACTAGTAGGCATTCAGTACTTC
CATRPGLVGIQYF
>TRBV5-1|TRBD2|TRBJ2-1|NA
TGCGCCAGCAGGACTAGCGGGACCAATGAGCAGTTCTTC
CASRTSGTNEQFF
>TRBV7-2|TRBD1|TRBJ2-2|few
TGTGCCAGCAGCCCCGGGACAGAGAACACCGGGGAGCTGTTTTTT
CASSPGTENTGELFF
>TRBV9|TRBD2|TRBJ2-2|NA
TGTGCCAGCAGCGGGCTAGCGGGTACCGGGGAGCTGTTTTTT
CASSGLAGTGELFF
>TRBV7-9|NA|TRBJ2-1|NA
TGTGCCAGCAGCTTAGGACTAAATAAAAAGCAGTTCTTC
CASSLGLNKKQFF
>TRBV7-3|NA|TRBJ2-2|NA
TGTGCCAGCAGCTTAACCTCCGCGAACACCGGGGAGCTGTTTTTT
CASSLTSANTGELFF
>TRBV5-1|NA|TRBJ1-5|NA
TGCGCCAGCAGCTTGGGGGGGGGAAATCAGCCCCAGCATTTT
CASSLGGGNQPQHF